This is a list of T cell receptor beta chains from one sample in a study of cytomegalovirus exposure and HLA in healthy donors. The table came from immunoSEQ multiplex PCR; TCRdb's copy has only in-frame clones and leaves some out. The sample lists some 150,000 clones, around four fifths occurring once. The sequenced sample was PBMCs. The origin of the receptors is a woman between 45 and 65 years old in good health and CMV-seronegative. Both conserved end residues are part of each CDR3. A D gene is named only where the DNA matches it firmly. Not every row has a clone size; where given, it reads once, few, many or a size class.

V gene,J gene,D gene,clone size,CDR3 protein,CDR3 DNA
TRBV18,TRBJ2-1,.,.,CASSPWGGASYNEQFF,TGTGCCAGCTCACCGTGGGGGGGCGCTTCCTACAATGAGCAGTTCTTC
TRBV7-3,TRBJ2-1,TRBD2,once,CASSGHGTSGSNEQFF,TGTGCCAGCAGCGGACACGGGACTAGCGGGAGCAATGAGCAGTTCTTC
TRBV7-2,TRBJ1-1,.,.,CASSLSKAGTEAFF,TGTGCCAGCAGCTTATCCAAGGCGGGCACTGAAGCTTTCTTT
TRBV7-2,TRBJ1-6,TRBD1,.,CASSLGGTGGEAASSPLHF,TGTGCCAGCAGCTTGGGGGGGACAGGGGGCGAGGCGGCCAGTTCACCCCTCCACTTT
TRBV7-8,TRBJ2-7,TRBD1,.,CASSAPGQEAGEQYF,TGTGCCAGCAGCGCCCCTGGACAGGAAGCCGGCGAGCAGTACTTC
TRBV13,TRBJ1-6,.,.,CASSLGRGDYNSPLHF,TGTGCCAGCAGCCTAGGTCGAGGAGACTATAATTCACCCCTCCACTTT
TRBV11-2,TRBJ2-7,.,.,CASSLDGRSGEQYF,TGTGCCAGCAGCTTAGACGGTAGATCGGGGGAGCAGTACTTC
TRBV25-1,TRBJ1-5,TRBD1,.,CASSEYDRGLDQPQHF,TGTGCCAGCAGTGAATATGACAGGGGGCTCGATCAGCCCCAGCATTTT
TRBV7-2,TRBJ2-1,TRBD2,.,CASSLVASGGDWGNEQFF,TGTGCCAGCAGCTTAGTTGCTAGCGGGGGGGATTGGGGCAATGAGCAGTTCTTC
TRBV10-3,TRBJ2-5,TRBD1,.,CAIRSGTEAGETQYF,TGTGCCATCAGGTCCGGGACAGAAGCTGGTGAGACCCAGTACTTC
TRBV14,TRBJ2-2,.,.,CASSQSLIGRGYSGELFF,TGTGCCAGCAGCCAATCGCTAATCGGTAGGGGGTATTCCGGGGAGCTGTTTTTT
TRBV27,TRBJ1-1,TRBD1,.,CASSFLRRGQLMNTEAFF,TGTGCCAGCAGTTTTCTGCGGAGGGGGCAGTTGATGAACACTGAAGCTTTCTTT
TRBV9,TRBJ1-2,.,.,CASSVGALSNYGYTF,TGTGCCAGCAGCGTGGGCGCCTTATCTAACTATGGCTACACCTTC
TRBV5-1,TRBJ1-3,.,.,CASSTGDSGNTIYF,TGCGCCAGCAGCACGGGGGACTCTGGAAACACCATATATTTT